These 8 T cell receptor beta chains originate from one sample sequenced in a study of T-cell memory formation after mild COVID-19. Via MiXCR, TCRdb re-called the 5' RACE reads, giving one row per CDR3 protein. The table has about 30,000 distinct CDR3 sequences, roughly 12% seen once. Sequenced: PBMCs or a T cell subset sorted from them (not recorded which). These receptors all come from an adult woman who had mild COVID-19 (a few samples of this study predate the infection). Cell type and time point are not known.

This clonotype was detected ten times or more. The V call is TRBV20-1, the J call TRBJ1-1; D call uncertain. Germline CDR1 reads DFQATT; CDR2 reads SNEGSKA (reference sequence). V was pared by 4 bases and J by 4 bases, with 10 bases between. This CDR3 has 12 residues. CDR3: CSAKKVATEAFF. The CDR3 nucleotides are TGCAGTGCTAAAAAGGTGGCCACTGAAGCTTTCTTT.

Remarks on this clonotype: Since a much larger clone is just one base distant, this may be a read error. This chain joins TRBV9 and TRBJ2-5; 8 positions agree with TRBD1. Germline CDR1 and CDR2: SGDLS and YYNGEE. The CDR3 covers 14 residues. The CDR3 nucleotides are TGTGCCAGCAGCGTAGATTCAGGGGGCAAGACCAAGTACTTC. Its translation: CASSVDSGGKTKYF. Variable domain in full (rest from reference TRBV9 and TRBJ2-5): DSGVTQTPKHLITATGQRVTLRCSPRSGDLSVYWYQQSLDQGLQFLIQYYNGEERAKGNILERFSAQQFPDLHSELNLSSLELGDSALYFCASSVDSGGKTKYFGPGTRLLVL.

This clonotype was seen many times. V and J are TRBV6-2 or TRBV6-3 and TRBJ2-1, with 8 bases identical to TRBD1. Germline CDR1 MNHEY, CDR2 SVGEGT. After removal of 7 bases from V and 2 bases from J, the junction contained 4 bases not matched to a gene. The CDR3 contains 14 residues. The CDR3 bases are TGTGCCAGCAATAGACAGGGGACCTACAATGAGCAGTTCTTC. This encodes CASNRQGTYNEQFF.

This clonotype was counted many times. The chain uses TRBV28 and TRBJ2-1; 14 nucleotides agree with TRBD2. CDR3 length: 18 residues. Trimming cost V 6 bases and J 4 bases; bases outside gene matches: 11. The germline gives CDR1 MDHEN, CDR2 SYDVKM. The CDR3 loop is CASSLGTSGRKSYNEQFF. In nucleotides, the CDR3 is TGTGCCAGCAGCCTCGGGACTAGCGGGAGAAAGTCATACAATGAGCAGTTCTTC.

The gene calls are TRBV19 and TRBJ2-3; 9 positions agree with TRBD1. The CDR3 sequence is 15 residues long. Germline V gene sequence: CDR1 LNHDA, CDR2 SQIVND (reference sequence). The ends lost 6 bases at V and 3 bases at J; junction bases unmatched: 7. The CDR3 region has the DNA TGTGCCAGTAGGGAGCTGGACAGGGGAACAGATACGCAGTATTTT. Its protein product is CASRELDRGTDTQYF.

This clonotype occurred many times. The J gene is TRBJ1-2, the V gene TRBV28, with a tentative D call TRBD1 (5 bases). V was trimmed by 6 bases and J by 2 bases, leaving 10 bases between them. This CDR3 is built from 13 residues. Looked up from germline, CDR1 is MDHEN and CDR2 is SYDVKM. CDR3 nucleotides: TGTGCCAGCAGGGCGGGGGGGAACTATGGCTACACCTTC. Protein sequence: CASRAGGNYGYTF.

The chain recombines TRBV6-5 with TRBJ2-2; D is uncertain. Germline V CDR1 and CDR2: MNHEY, SVGAGI. CDR3 length: 16 residues. V gave up 0 bases and J gave up 6 bases, with 14 bases separating them. The CDR3 is CASSYSRRTHPGELFF. The CDR3 region has the DNA TGTGCCAGCAGTTACTCTCGGAGAACCCATCCCGGGGAGCTGTTTTTT.

In this sample, this clonotype turned up many times. The gene calls are TRBV7-2 and TRBJ2-3, with 7 bases matching TRBD1. This CDR3 is 14 amino acids long. The V segment lost 5 bases and the J segment 6 bases; nucleotides outside the gene matches: 8. The germline V gene has CDR1 SGHTA and CDR2 FQGNSA. The CDR3 protein is CASSRKTGTDTQYF. The CDR3 DNA reads TGTGCCAGCAGCCGGAAGACAGGGACCGATACGCAGTATTTT.